This T cell receptor (beta chain) stems from a study of beta chain features in type 1 diabetes. Reverse transcribing all isolated RNA meant expressed TCRB transcripts were sequenced. Sequencing was performed with immunoSEQ multiplex PCR; in TCRdb, only in-frame clones are kept and a portion is missing. The sample holds roughly 300,000 clones, 14% seen once. The sequencing input was central memory CD4+ T cells from blood. The TCR was taken from a man younger than 45 in good health.

CDR3 sequence: CASSDGGVQPQHF. CDR3 coding DNA: TGTGCCAGCAGCGACGGTGGGGTTCAGCCCCAGCATTTT. The chain uses TRBV7-2 and TRBJ1-5; D not certain. This CDR3 is 13 amino acids long. Trimming took 5 bases from V and 6 from J, leaving 11 bases between them. The germline V gene has CDR1 SGHTA and CDR2 FQGNSA.